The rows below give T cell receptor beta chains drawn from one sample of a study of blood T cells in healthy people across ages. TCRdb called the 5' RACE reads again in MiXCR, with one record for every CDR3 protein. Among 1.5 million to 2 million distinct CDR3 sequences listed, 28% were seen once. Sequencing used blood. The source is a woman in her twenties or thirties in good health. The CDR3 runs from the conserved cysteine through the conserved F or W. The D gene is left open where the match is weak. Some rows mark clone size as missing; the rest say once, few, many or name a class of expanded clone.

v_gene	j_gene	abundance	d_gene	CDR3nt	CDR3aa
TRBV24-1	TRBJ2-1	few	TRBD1	TGTGCCACCAGTGATCGTTCCGGGACAGGGAACAATGAGCAGTTCTTC	CATSDRSGTGNNEQFF
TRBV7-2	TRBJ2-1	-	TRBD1	TGTGCCAGCAGCTTCCCTGGGACAGGGATGGATGAGCAGTTCTTC	CASSFPGTGMDEQFF
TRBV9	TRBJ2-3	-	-	TGTGCCAGCAGCGTCTCCACGAGGGGGACAGATACGCAGTATTTT	CASSVSTRGTDTQYF
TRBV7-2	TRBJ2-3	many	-	TGTGCCAGCAGCTTAGAAGGGGAGCTGTGGCCAGATACGCAGTATTTT	CASSLEGELWPDTQYF
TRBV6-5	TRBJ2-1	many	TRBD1	TGTGCCAGCCGAACAGACAGGGGGACCTACAATGAGCAGTTCTTC	CASRTDRGTYNEQFF
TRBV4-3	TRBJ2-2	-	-	TGCGCCAGCAGCCAATACGGAATTCCGAACACCGGGGAGCTGTTTTTT	CASSQYGIPNTGELFF
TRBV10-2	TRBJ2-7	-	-	TGCGCCAACAGAGGGGGACCATCGGCCTTTTCCTACGAGCAGTACTTC	CANRGGPSAFSYEQYF
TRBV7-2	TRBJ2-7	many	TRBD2	TGTGCCAGCAGCTTGGAGGGTGGGAGGGCCTACGAGCAGTACTTC	CASSLEGGRAYEQYF
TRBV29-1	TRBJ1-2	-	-	TGCAGCGTTGCGGCTAGGGCAAGCTATGGCTACACCTTC	CSVAARASYGYTF
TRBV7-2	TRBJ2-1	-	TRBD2	TGTGCCAGCAGCCTAGGGGGCGGGAGGGCCGATGAGCAGTTCTTC	CASSLGGGRADEQFF
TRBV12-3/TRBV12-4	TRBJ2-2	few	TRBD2	TGTGCCAGCAGTCTCAACTTGGGTAGCGGGGAGGACACCGGGGAGCTGTTTTTT	CASSLNLGSGEDTGELFF
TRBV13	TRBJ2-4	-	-	TGTGCCAGCAGCTTCAGGACGGGAGCCAAAAACATTCAGTACTTC	CASSFRTGAKNIQYF
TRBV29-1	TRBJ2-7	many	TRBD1	TGCAGCGTCCGACAGGGGGACCCCTACGAGCAGTACTTC	CSVRQGDPYEQYF
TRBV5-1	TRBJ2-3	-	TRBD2	TGCGCCAGCAGCTTGGGACTAGCGGGGGAACCCACAGATACGCAGTATTTT	CASSLGLAGEPTDTQYF
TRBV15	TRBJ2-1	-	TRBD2	TGTGCCACCAGCAGGGAATATAGCGGGAGCATGCGGCCATGGCAGTTCTTC	CATSREYSGSMRPWQFF
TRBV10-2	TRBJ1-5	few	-	TGCGCCAGCAGTGAACAGGGCTCATCGCCCCAGCATTTT	CASSEQGSSPQHF
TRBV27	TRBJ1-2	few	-	TGTGCCAGAAGTTTAGACAGCGGGGGCTATTGCTACACCTTC	CARSLDSGGYCYTF